The 13 T cell receptor beta chains presented below share a single source sample, sequenced in a study of blood T cell repertoires in COVID-19. The method was immunoSEQ multiplex PCR; TCRdb's version includes in-frame clones alone and lacks a portion of them. The repertoire holds some 150,000 clones, with about 86% as singletons. The sample comprised peripheral blood. These receptors originate from a woman aged 80 or over with acute or convalescent COVID-19.

The chain joins TRBV9 to TRBJ1-6, with TRBD1 matching over 11 bases. The germline CDR1 and CDR2 sequences are SGDLS and YYNGEE. J was trimmed by 4 bases and V by 4 bases; bases with no gene match: 4. The CDR3 covers 16 residues. The CDR3 region is CASSSRDRGYNSPLHF. CDR3 nucleotides: TGTGCCAGCAGCTCCCGGGACAGGGGGTATAATTCACCCCTCCACTTT.

This clone was observed once. V gene TRBV6-5 combines with J gene TRBJ1-3; the D gene is possibly TRBD1 (6 bases). Between the trimmed V and J ends, which lost 0 bases and 0 bases, there was a span of 6 bases. Germline assignment: CDR1 MNHEY and CDR2 SVGAGI. The CDR3 runs 15 residues. As DNA, the CDR3 is TGTGCCAGCAGTTACTCGGGACACTCTGGAAACACCATATATTTT. The encoded protein is CASSYSGHSGNTIYF.

This rearrangement joins TRBV7-9 to TRBJ1-4; TRBD1 might be the D (6 bases). The V and J ends lost 4 bases and 1 base respectively, with 10 bases between them. The CDR3 is 15 amino acids. The germline V gene encodes CDR1 SEHNR and CDR2 FQNEAQ (reference sequence). CDR3 sequence: CASSYPTGTNEKLFF. The CDR3 DNA reads TGTGCCAGCAGCTACCCGACAGGAACTAATGAAAAACTGTTTTTT.

V is TRBV15 and J is TRBJ1-1; D is undetermined. With 4 bases removed from V and 0 bases from J, the gap between germline ends came to 6 bases. This CDR3 region has 13 residues. The germline gives CDR1 LNHNV, CDR2 YYDKDF (reference sequence). The chain's CDR3 is CATSITLNTEAFF. The CDR3 bases are TGTGCCACCAGCATTACACTGAACACTGAAGCTTTCTTT. Using reference TRBV15 and TRBJ1-1 for the parts outside the CDR3, the full variable domain is DAMVIQNPRYQVTQFGKPVTLSCSQTLNHNVMYWYQQKSSQAPKLLFHYYDKDFNNEADTPDNFQSRRPNTSFCFLDIRSPGLGDTAMYLCATSITLNTEAFFGQGTRLTVV.

The V gene is TRBV6-6, the J gene TRBJ2-7; 11 nucleotides line up with TRBD2. Germline lookup yields CDR1 MNHNY and CDR2 SVGAGI (reference sequence). The CDR3 is made up of 15 amino acids. V shed 6 bases, J shed 0 bases, and the junction held 4 bases outside the gene matches. The CDR3 is CASRSLAGASYEQYF. Here the CDR3 DNA reads TGTGCCAGCAGATCACTAGCGGGGGCCTCCTACGAGCAGTACTTC.

The count of this clone is one. The chain combines TRBV10-3 with TRBJ1-1; D is uncertain. The CDR3 has 16 residues. Trimming pared 2 bases from V and 2 bases from J, leaving 15 bases between. Germline CDR1 and CDR2: ENHRY and SYGVKD. This CDR3 is CAISEGPGRRNTEAFF. CDR3 sequence (DNA): TGTGCCATCAGTGAGGGTCCTGGCAGGCGAAACACTGAAGCTTTCTTT.

This sequence joins TRBV6-2 or TRBV6-3 and TRBJ1-2, with TRBD1 matching over 7 bases. The V and J ends lost 5 bases and 0 bases, in that order; junction bases with no gene match: 12. The CDR3 spans 17 residues. The germline V gene encodes CDR1 MNHEY and CDR2 SVGEGT. CDR3 sequence reads: CASSPRGGNPSNYGYTF. Here the CDR3 DNA reads TGTGCCAGCAGTCCCCGAGGGGGCAATCCGTCTAACTATGGCTACACCTTC.

Only one count was recorded for this clone. The rearrangement joins TRBV24-1 to TRBJ2-1; 13 bases are shared with TRBD2. Germline V gives CDR1 KGHDR, CDR2 SFDVKD. J gave up 7 bases and V 5 bases, and 4 bases lay outside the gene matches. CDR3 size: 15 residues. CDR3 in DNA: TGTGCCACCAGTGGGACTAGCGGGGGAATTAATGAGCAGTTCTTC. This sequence encodes CATSGTSGGINEQFF.

For the CDR3, the DNA is TGTGCCAGCAGCGTAGTGACTAGCGGGCTCCGGGGGGAGCAGTTCTTC. Its translation is CASSVVTSGLRGEQFF. J is TRBJ2-1 and V is TRBV9; TRBD2 agrees at 10 bases. This CDR3 comprises 16 residues. Germline V lookup: CDR1 SGDLS, CDR2 YYNGEE. After removal of 0 bases from V and 10 bases from J, the junction contained 10 bases not matched to a gene.

This chain joins TRBV27 and TRBJ2-1, with D possibly matching TRBD2 (7 bases). The CDR3 has 15 amino acids. The germline V gene has CDR1 MNHEY and CDR2 SMNVEV (reference sequence). V lost 0 bases and J 4 bases, leaving 10 bases between the germline ends. The DNA of the CDR3 is TGTGCCAGCAGTTTATCGGCGGGGGCATACAATGAGCAGTTCTTC. It is translated as CASSLSAGAYNEQFF.

This clone was seen only once. Written as DNA, the CDR3 is TGTGCCAGCTCGCCCGGACTAGTCCAGGAGACCCAGTACTTC. This gives the protein CASSPGLVQETQYF. This chain links TRBV18 with TRBJ2-5; 7 bases are shared with TRBD2. CDR1 is KGHSH and CDR2 is LQKENI in the germline V gene. This CDR3 is built from 14 residues. V trimming: 6 bases; J trimming: 5 bases; junction bases outside the gene matches: 9.

The J gene is TRBJ1-2, the V gene TRBV19; TRBD1 agrees at 10 bases. Germline V gene lookup returns CDR1 LNHDA and CDR2 SQIVND (reference sequence). This CDR3 spans 16 amino acids. The V segment lost 3 bases and the J segment 2 bases; nucleotides outside the gene matches: 6. CDR3 nucleotides: TGTGCCAGTAGTATCCGGGACAGGGGTGGAAACTATGGCTACACCTTC. Residues: CASSIRDRGGNYGYTF.

This chain joins TRBV7-9 and TRBJ1-1, with D possibly being TRBD1 (6 bases). With 0 bases removed from V and 9 bases from J, the gap between germline ends came to 14 bases. The germline V gene has CDR1 SEHNR and CDR2 FQNEAQ (reference sequence). CDR3 length: 14 residues. CDR3 loop: CASSLAEGTLQAFF. CDR3 DNA sequence: TGTGCCAGCAGCTTAGCGGAAGGGACATTACAAGCTTTCTTT.